This TCR beta chain comes out of a study of somatic mutations in cytotoxic T cells in rheumatoid arthritis. On the study more broadly: Some V beta antibody-stained T-cell populations were flow-sorted at nearly 100% purity, including V beta1+ cells sequenced for TCRB. General study findings and limits: Patients with a largest CD8+ clone exceeding 20% of CD8+ cells numbered about an eighth of the 65. The identity of the antigens targeted by the expanded CD8+ clones remained unknown.

In regard to this clone: Its target is not known.

Original handling: Some patient CD8+ clones were larger than 1%, and these rarely matched published virus-specific TCRB sequences. The repertoire was sequenced with immunoSEQ multiplex PCR; TCRdb's copy has only in-frame clones and lacks some. V and J calls and clone size follow that table, whereas D and trimming were derived from the DNA. The data contain about 9,200 clones, about 75% of them seen just once; the ten biggest clones take up roughly a third. The V end lost 0 bases, the J end lost 5 bases, and 10 bases lay between the germline ends. Looked up from germline, CDR1 is MNHEY and CDR2 is SMNVEV (reference sequence). This CDR3 contains 14 residues.

The sequence was collected from an adult with rheumatoid arthritis. This rearrangement joins TRBV27 to TRBJ1-1, with D unclear. The specimen sequenced was CD8+ T cells sorted from blood. CDR3 amino acids: CASSLSYMGTEAFF. CDR3 nucleotides: TGTGCCAGCAGTTTATCTTACATGGGGACTGAAGCTTTCTTT.